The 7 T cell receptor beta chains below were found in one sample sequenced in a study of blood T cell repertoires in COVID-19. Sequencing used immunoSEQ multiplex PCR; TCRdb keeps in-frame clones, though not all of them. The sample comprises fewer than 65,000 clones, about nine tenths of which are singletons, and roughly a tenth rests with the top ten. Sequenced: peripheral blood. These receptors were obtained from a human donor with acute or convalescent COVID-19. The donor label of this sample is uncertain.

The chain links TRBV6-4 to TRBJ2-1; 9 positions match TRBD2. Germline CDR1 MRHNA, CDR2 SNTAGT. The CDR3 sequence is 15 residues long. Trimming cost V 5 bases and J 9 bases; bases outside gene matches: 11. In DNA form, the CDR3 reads TGTGCCAGCAGTCCACTTAGCGGGAGCAGGGGTGAGCAGTTCTTC. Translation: CASSPLSGSRGEQFF.

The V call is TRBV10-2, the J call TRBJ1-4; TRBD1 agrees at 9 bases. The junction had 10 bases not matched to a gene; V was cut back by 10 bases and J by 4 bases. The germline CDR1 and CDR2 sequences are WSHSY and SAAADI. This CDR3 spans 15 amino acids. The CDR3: CATQLDRGSNEKLFF. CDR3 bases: TGCGCCACCCAGCTGGACAGGGGAAGTAATGAAAAACTGTTTTTT.

CDR3 in amino acids: CASSIPGSGNTIYF. Here the CDR3 DNA reads TGTGCCAGTAGTATACCGGGCTCTGGAAACACCATATATTTT. J is TRBJ1-3 and V is TRBV19; D is undetermined. The ends were cut back, 2 bases at V and 0 bases at J, with 5 bases in the middle. The CDR3 sequence is 14 residues long. The germline gives CDR1 LNHDA, CDR2 SQIVND (reference sequence).

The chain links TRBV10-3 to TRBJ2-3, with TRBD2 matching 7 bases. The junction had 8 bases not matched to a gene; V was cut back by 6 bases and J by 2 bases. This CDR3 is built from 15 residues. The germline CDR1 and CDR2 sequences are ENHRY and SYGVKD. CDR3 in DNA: TGTGCCATCAGGGGAGGGGCGGGGTTCACAGATACGCAGTATTTT. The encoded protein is CAIRGGAGFTDTQYF.

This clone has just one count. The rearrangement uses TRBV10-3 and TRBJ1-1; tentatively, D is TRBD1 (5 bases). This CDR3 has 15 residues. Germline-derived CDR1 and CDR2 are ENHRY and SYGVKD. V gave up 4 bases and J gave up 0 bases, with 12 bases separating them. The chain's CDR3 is CAISGRDGMNTEAFF. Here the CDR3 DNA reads TGTGCCATCAGTGGGAGGGACGGCATGAACACTGAAGCTTTCTTT.

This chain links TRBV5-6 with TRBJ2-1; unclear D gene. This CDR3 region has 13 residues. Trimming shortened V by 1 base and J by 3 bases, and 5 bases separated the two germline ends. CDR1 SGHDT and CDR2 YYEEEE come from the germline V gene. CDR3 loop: CASSLISYNEQFF. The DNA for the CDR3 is TGTGCCAGCAGCTTGATTAGCTACAATGAGCAGTTCTTC.

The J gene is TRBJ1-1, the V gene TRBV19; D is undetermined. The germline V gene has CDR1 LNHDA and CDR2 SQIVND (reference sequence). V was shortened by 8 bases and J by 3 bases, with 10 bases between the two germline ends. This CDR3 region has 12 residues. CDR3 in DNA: TGTGCCAGTTGCGGGGAGGACACTGAAGCTTTCTTT. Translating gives CASCGEDTEAFF.